This TCR beta chain was profiled in a study of CXCR3-negative and CXCR3-positive naive CD8 T cells. For this clonotype: The antigen is not known.

UMI-labeled 5' RACE yielded the TRB cDNA libraries. One entry per CDR3 protein, without DNA, is what TCRdb gives after re-calling the 5' RACE reads. This listing includes about 130,000 distinct CDR3 sequences. Study outcomes and limitations: Naive subsets did not differ in surface CD5, and TRB CDR3 properties served to infer TCR strength. CXCR3-negative naive cells had less hydrophobic TRB CDR3s than did CXCR3-positive naive cells. High diversity, comparable across both naive subsets, contrasted with much lower diversity in memory CD8+ cells.

The CDR3 length is 15 residues. Germline values: CDR1 MNHEY, CDR2 SMNVEV (reference sequence). V gene TRBV27 combines with J gene TRBJ2-5; the TRBD1 assignment by TCRdb is unverifiable without DNA. Sequenced input: naive CXCR3- CD8+ T cells from blood. Subset reported: CD45RO-CCR7+CD27+CD95- naive CD8+ T cells lacking CXCR3 (TNR3-). The receptor was isolated from a human donor in good health. Some clones in this sample may be carry-over from other donors' samples. CDR3 amino acids: CASMRTGFVTETQYF.